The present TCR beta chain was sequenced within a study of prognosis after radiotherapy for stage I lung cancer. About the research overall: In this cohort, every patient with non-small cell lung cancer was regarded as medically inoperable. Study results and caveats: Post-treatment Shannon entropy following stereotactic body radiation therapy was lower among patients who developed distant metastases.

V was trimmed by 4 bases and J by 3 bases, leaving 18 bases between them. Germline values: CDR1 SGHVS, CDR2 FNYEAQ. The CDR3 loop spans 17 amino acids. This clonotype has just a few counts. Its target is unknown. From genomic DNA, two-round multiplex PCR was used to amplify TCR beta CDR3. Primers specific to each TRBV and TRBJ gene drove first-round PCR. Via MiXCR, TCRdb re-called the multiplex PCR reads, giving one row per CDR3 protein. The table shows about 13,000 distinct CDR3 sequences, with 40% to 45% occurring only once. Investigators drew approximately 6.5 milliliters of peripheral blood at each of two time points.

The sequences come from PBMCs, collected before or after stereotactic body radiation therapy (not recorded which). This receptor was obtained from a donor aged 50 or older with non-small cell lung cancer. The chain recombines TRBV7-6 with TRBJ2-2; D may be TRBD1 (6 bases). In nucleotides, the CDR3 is TGTGCCAGCAGCTCCGAAGGGGGTTATGGCGACACCGGGGAGCTGTTTTTT. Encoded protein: CASSSEGGYGDTGELFF. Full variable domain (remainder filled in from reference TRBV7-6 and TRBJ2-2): GAGVSQSPRYKVTKRGQDVALRCDPISGHVSLYWYRQALGQGPEFLTYFNYEAQQDKSGLPNDRFSAERPEGSISTLTIQRTEQRDSAMYRCASSSEGGYGDTGELFFGEGSRLTVL.